The rows below give T cell receptor beta chains drawn from one sample of a study of blood T cell repertoires in COVID-19. Method: immunoSEQ multiplex PCR; TCRdb's copy keeps in-frame clones and lacks some. The table records about 70,000 clones, approximately 86% of them present only once. Sequencing was performed on peripheral blood. The receptors come from a human donor in a cohort sampled during active COVID-19. Both conserved end residues are part of each CDR3. A D gene is named only where the DNA matches it firmly. Rows give clone size only sometimes, using once, few, many, or a class for an expanded clone.

j_call clone_size v_call d_call cdr3_aa cdr3_nt
TRBJ2-7 many TRBV5-1 NA CASSLAPARRAEQYF TGCGCCAGCAGCTTGGCCCCGGCCCGGCGGGCCGAGCAGTACTTC
TRBJ1-5 NA TRBV27 TRBD1 CASRRTGSRQPQHF TGTGCCAGCAGACGGACAGGGAGTCGTCAGCCCCAGCATTTT
TRBJ1-2 NA TRBV6-6 NA CASSYSDRIGNYGYTF TGTGCCAGCAGTTACTCGGACAGAATAGGAAACTATGGCTACACCTTC
TRBJ2-7 NA TRBV27 TRBD1 CASRTGTGANYEQYF TGTGCCAGCAGGACCGGGACAGGGGCGAACTACGAGCAGTACTTC
TRBJ2-7 NA TRBV6-5 TRBD1 CASSYSDRDYEQYF TGTGCCAGCAGTTACTCGGACAGGGACTACGAGCAGTACTTC
TRBJ1-2 NA TRBV7-2 NA CASSEQSGEPYGYTF TGTGCCAGCAGCGAACAATCAGGGGAGCCTTATGGCTACACCTTC
TRBJ1-5 NA TRBV19 NA CATSSDIGPQHF TGTGCCACCTCTTCCGACATCGGGCCCCAGCATTTT
TRBJ1-1 NA TRBV2 TRBD1 CASRATGGSLMNTEAFF TGTGCCAGCAGAGCGACAGGGGGGAGCCTCATGAACACTGAAGCTTTCTTT
TRBJ2-3 NA TRBV4-3 TRBD2 CASSQESGVTDTQYF TGCGCCAGCAGCCAAGAAAGCGGGGTAACAGATACGCAGTATTTT
TRBJ2-3 NA TRBV21-1 NA CASSPRDREGDTQYF TGTGCCAGCAGCCCACGGGACAGGGAAGGAGATACGCAGTATTTT
TRBJ2-3 NA TRBV10-1 TRBD2 CASSGTSGGPTDTQYF TGCGCCAGCAGCGGGACTAGCGGGGGGCCCACAGATACGCAGTATTTT
TRBJ2-7 once TRBV4-3 TRBD1 CASSQERTGNYEQYF TGCGCCAGCAGCCAAGAGCGGACAGGGAACTACGAGCAGTACTTC
TRBJ1-1 NA TRBV18 NA CASSPGYQGLAEAFF TGTGCCAGCTCACCGGGTTATCAGGGTCTCGCTGAAGCTTTCTTT
TRBJ1-3 NA TRBV2 TRBD1 CASSSIGQGENTIYF TGTGCCAGCAGTTCGATCGGACAGGGAGAGAACACCATATATTTT
TRBJ2-1 NA TRBV2 TRBD2 CASCPAGGAKEQFF TGTGCCAGTTGTCCCGCCGGGGGGGCTAAGGAGCAGTTCTTC
TRBJ2-4 NA TRBV4-3 NA CASSQDYHTLAKNIQYF TGCGCCAGCAGCCAAGATTACCACACCCTAGCCAAAAACATTCAGTACTTC
TRBJ2-5 NA TRBV7-2 TRBD1 CASSYRQGDAQYF TGTGCCAGCAGCTACCGACAGGGTGATGCCCAGTACTTC
TRBJ2-1 NA TRBV30 NA CAWSAHEGTGTEGYNEQFF TGTGCCTGGAGTGCCCATGAGGGGACTGGTACTGAGGGCTACAATGAGCAGTTCTTC
TRBJ2-7 NA TRBV5-1 TRBD1 CASRVEDRAGEQYF TGCGCCAGCCGTGTTGAGGACAGGGCCGGCGAGCAGTACTTC
TRBJ1-4 once TRBV7-9 NA CASSRSEKLFF TGTGCCAGCAGCCGCAGTGAAAAACTGTTTTTT
TRBJ2-3 NA TRBV6-6 TRBD2 CATTSGGDDTQYF TGTGCCACCACTAGCGGGGGGGACGATACGCAGTATTTT
TRBJ1-2 few TRBV2 TRBD1 CASSWTGQGGYTF TGTGCCAGCTCATGGACAGGACAGGGTGGCTACACCTTC
TRBJ1-2 NA TRBV5-1 NA CASSLDGLYGYTF TGCGCCAGCAGCTTGGATGGCCTCTATGGCTACACCTTC
TRBJ2-5 once TRBV4-3 NA CASSQAPQTGVQTQYF TGCGCCAGCAGCCAAGCACCTCAAACGGGGGTCCAGACCCAGTACTTC
TRBJ1-1 NA TRBV30 NA CAWSVARNTEAFF TGTGCCTGGAGTGTAGCTAGGAACACTGAAGCTTTCTTT
TRBJ1-6 NA TRBV5-6 TRBD1 CASSYRGRVSPLHF TGTGCCAGCAGCTACAGGGGGCGCGTTTCACCCCTCCACTTT
TRBJ1-6 few TRBV6-2/TRBV6-3 NA CASSYAAGSNSPLHF TGTGCCAGCAGTTACGCAGCAGGGTCTAATTCACCCCTCCACTTT
TRBJ2-3 once TRBV5-1 NA CASSFNQGPTDTQYF TGCGCCAGCAGCTTTAATCAGGGGCCCACAGATACGCAGTATTTT
TRBJ1-6 NA TRBV6-1 NA CASSERIFENSPLHF TGTGCCAGCAGTGAACGAATTTTTGAGAATTCACCCCTCCACTTT
TRBJ2-2 NA TRBV4-3 TRBD1 CASSLGQGSTGELFF TGCGCCAGCAGCCTAGGACAGGGCTCCACCGGGGAGCTGTTTTTT
TRBJ2-7 NA TRBV29-1 TRBD1 CSVFEGAISEQYF TGCAGCGTTTTTGAGGGGGCCATATCTGAGCAGTACTTC
TRBJ2-5 NA TRBV5-6 TRBD1 CASIWTGGGTQYF TGTGCCAGCATCTGGACAGGTGGTGGGACCCAGTACTTC
TRBJ1-2 few TRBV7-9 NA CASSRSGVQDNYGYTF TGTGCCAGCAGCCGAAGCGGGGTACAGGATAACTATGGCTACACCTTC
TRBJ1-6 NA TRBV30 NA CAWSVLSPGRTDSPLHF TGTGCCTGGAGTGTACTGTCTCCAGGGCGTACGGATTCACCCCTCCACTTT
TRBJ2-3 once TRBV7-2 NA CASSLAVQGPDTQYF TGTGCCAGCAGCTTAGCGGTCCAGGGCCCTGATACGCAGTATTTT
TRBJ1-5 NA TRBV2 TRBD1 CASRFGTASNQPQHF TGTGCCAGCAGGTTCGGGACAGCAAGCAATCAGCCCCAGCATTTT
TRBJ1-5 NA TRBV7-2 NA CASSPPGGQPQHF TGTGCCAGCAGCCCCCCCGGAGGACAGCCCCAGCATTTT
TRBJ1-1 NA TRBV1 NA CTSSQDWAGDTEAFF TGCACCAGCAGCCAAGACTGGGCAGGGGACACTGAAGCTTTCTTT
TRBJ1-1 NA TRBV7-8 NA CASSFTGTEAFF TGTGCCAGCAGCTTTACCGGGACAGAAGCTTTCTTT